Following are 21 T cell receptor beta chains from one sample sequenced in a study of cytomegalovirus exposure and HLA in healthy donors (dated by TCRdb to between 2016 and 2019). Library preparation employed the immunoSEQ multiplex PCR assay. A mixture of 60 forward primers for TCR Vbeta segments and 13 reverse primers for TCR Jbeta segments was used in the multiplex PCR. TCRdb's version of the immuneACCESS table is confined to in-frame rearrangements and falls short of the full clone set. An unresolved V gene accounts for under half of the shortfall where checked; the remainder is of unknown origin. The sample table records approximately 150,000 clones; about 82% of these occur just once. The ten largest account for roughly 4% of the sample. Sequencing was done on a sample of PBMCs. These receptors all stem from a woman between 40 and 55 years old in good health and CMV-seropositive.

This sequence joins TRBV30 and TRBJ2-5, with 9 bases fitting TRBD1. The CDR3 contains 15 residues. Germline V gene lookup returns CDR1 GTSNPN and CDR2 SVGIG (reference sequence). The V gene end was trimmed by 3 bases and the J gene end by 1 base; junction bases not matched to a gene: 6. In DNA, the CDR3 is TGTGCCTGGAGATTGGGACAGGGCGGCCAAGAGACCCAGTACTTC. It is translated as CAWRLGQGGQETQYF.

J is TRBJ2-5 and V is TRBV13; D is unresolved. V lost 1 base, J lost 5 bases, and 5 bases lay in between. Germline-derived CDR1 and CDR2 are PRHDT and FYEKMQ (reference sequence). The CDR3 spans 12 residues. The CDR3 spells CASSLAEETQYF. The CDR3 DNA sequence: TGTGCCAGCAGCTTAGCCGAGGAGACCCAGTACTTC.

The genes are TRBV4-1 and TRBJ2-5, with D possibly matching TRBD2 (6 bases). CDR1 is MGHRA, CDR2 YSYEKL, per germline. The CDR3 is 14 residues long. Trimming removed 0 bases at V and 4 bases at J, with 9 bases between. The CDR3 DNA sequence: TGCGCCAGCAGCCAAGAGGGACTCACAGAGACCCAGTACTTC. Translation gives CASSQEGLTETQYF.

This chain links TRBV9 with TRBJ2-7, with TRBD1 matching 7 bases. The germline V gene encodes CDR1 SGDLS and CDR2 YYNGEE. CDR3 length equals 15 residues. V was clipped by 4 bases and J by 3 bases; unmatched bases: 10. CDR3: CASSFRTGNIYEQYF. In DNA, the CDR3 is TGTGCCAGCAGCTTCCGGACAGGAAACATCTACGAGCAGTACTTC.

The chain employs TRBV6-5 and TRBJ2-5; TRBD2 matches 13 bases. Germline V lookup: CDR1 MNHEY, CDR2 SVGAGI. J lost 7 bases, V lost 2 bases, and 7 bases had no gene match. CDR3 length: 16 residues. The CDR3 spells CASSYRTSGSRPTQYF. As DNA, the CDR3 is TGTGCCAGCAGTTACCGGACTAGCGGGAGTCGCCCGACCCAGTACTTC.

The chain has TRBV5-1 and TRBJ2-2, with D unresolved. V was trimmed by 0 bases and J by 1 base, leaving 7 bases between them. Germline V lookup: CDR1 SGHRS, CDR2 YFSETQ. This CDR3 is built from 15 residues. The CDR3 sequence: CASSLELLNTGELFF. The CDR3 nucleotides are TGCGCCAGCAGCTTGGAACTGTTGAACACCGGGGAGCTGTTTTTT.

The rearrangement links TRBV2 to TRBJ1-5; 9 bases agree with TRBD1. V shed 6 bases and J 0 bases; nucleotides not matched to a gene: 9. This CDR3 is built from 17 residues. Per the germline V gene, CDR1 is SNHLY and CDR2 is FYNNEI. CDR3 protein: CASSEGQGRRSNQPQHF. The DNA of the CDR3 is TGTGCCAGCAGCGAGGGACAGGGAAGGCGTAGCAATCAGCCCCAGCATTTT. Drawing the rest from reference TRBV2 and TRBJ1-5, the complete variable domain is EPEVTQTPSHQVTQMGQEVILRCVPISNHLYFYWYRQILGQKVEFLVSFYNNEISEKSEIFDDQFSVERPDGSNFTLKIRSTKLEDSAMYFCASSEGQGRRSNQPQHFGDGTRLSIL.

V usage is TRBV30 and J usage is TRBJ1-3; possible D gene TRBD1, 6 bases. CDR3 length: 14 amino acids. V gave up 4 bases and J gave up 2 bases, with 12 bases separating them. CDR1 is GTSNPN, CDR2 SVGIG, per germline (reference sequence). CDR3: CAWIRGGTGNTIYF. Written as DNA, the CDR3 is TGTGCCTGGATACGAGGGGGAACTGGAAACACCATATATTTT.

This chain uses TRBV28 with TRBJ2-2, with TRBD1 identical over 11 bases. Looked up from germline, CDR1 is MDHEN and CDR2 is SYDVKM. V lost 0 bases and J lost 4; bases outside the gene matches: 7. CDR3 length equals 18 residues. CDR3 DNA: TGTGCCAGCAGTTTATGGCCGGACAGGGGGCTCGGCACCGGGGAGCTGTTTTTT. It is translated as CASSLWPDRGLGTGELFF.

This CDR3 is CASSLQPGPPYEQYF. CDR3 coding DNA: TGTGCCAGCAGTTTACAACCAGGGCCCCCCTACGAGCAGTACTTC. This chain links TRBV27 with TRBJ2-5, with D possibly matching TRBD1 (5 bases). The assigned J gene may be wrong: the sequence end matches TRBJ2-7 better. CDR1 and CDR2 (germline): MNHEY, SMNVEV (reference sequence). The CDR3 extends over 15 amino acids.

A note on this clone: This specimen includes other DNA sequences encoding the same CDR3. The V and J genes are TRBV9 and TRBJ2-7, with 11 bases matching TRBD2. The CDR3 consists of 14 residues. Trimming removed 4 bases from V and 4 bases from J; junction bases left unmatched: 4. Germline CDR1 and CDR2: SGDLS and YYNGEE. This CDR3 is CASSPGTSGYEQYF. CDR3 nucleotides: TGTGCCAGCAGCCCCGGGACTAGCGGATACGAGCAGTACTTC.

CDR3 loop: CASSERTGGSEQFF. CDR3 coding DNA: TGTGCCAGCTCAGAGAGAACAGGGGGAAGTGAGCAGTTCTTC. The gene calls are TRBV18 and TRBJ2-1; TRBD1 matches 8 bases. Germline lookup yields CDR1 KGHSH and CDR2 LQKENI. The CDR3 is 14 amino acids. J was trimmed by 9 bases and V by 5 bases; bases with no gene match: 9. Variable domain in full (rest from reference TRBV18 and TRBJ2-1): NAGVMQNPRHLVRRRGQEARLRCSPMKGHSHVYWYRQLPEEGLKFMVYLQKENIIDESGMPKERFSAEFPKEGPSILRIQQVVRGDSAAYFCASSERTGGSEQFFGPGTRLTVL.

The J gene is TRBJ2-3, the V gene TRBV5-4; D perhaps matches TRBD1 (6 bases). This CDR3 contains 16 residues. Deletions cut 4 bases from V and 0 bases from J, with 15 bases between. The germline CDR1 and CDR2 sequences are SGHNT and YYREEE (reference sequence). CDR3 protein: CASSQSKDRSTDTQYF. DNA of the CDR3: TGTGCCAGCAGCCAAAGTAAGGACAGAAGCACAGATACGCAGTATTTT.

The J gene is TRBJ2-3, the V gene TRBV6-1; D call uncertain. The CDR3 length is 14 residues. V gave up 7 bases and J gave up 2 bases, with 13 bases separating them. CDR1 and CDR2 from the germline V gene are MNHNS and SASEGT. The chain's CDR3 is CASTTVATTDTQYF. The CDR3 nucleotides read TGTGCCAGCACCACTGTAGCCACCACAGATACGCAGTATTTT.

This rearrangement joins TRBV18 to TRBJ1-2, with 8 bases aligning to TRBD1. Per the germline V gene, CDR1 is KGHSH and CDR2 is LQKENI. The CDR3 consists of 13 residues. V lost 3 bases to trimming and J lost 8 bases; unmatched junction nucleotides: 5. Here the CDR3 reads CASSPDRDQGYTF. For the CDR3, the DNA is TGTGCCAGCTCACCGGACAGGGATCAGGGCTACACCTTC. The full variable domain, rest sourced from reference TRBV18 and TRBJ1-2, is NAGVMQNPRHLVRRRGQEARLRCSPMKGHSHVYWYRQLPEEGLKFMVYLQKENIIDESGMPKERFSAEFPKEGPSILRIQQVVRGDSAAYFCASSPDRDQGYTFGSGTRLTVV.

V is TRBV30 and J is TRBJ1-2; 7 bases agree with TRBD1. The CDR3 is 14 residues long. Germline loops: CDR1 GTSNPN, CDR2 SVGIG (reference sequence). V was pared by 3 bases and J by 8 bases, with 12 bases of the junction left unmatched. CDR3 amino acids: CAWSRRRTGEGYTF. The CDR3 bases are TGTGCCTGGAGCCGGAGAAGGACAGGAGAAGGCTACACCTTC.

The CDR3 here is CASREGGSRGEQFF. DNA of the CDR3: TGTGCCAGCCGGGAGGGAGGATCTAGAGGTGAGCAGTTCTTC. V usage is TRBV7-2 and J usage is TRBJ2-1, with 8 bases lining up with TRBD2. The ends lost 8 bases at V and 9 bases at J; junction bases unmatched: 12. There are 14 residues in the CDR3. Per germline, CDR1 SGHTA and CDR2 FQGNSA. The full variable domain, rest sourced from reference TRBV7-2 and TRBJ2-1, is GAGVSQSPSNKVTEKGKDVELRCDPISGHTALYWYRQSLGQGLEFLIYFQGNSAPDKSGLPSDRFSAERTGGSVSTLTIQRTQQEDSAVYLCASREGGSRGEQFFGPGTRLTVL.

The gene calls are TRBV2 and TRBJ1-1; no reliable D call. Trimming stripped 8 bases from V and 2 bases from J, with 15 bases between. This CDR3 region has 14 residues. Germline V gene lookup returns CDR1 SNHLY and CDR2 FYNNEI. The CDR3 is CASGRTTLNTEAFF. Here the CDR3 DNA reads TGTGCCAGCGGGAGGACCACTTTAAACACTGAAGCTTTCTTT.

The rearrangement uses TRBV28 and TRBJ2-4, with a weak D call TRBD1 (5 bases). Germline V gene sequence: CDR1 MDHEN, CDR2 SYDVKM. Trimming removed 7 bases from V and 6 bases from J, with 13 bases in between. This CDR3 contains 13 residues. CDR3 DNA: TGTGCCAGCACCGTTAGGGGTTCAAACATTCAGTACTTC. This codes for CASTVRGSNIQYF.

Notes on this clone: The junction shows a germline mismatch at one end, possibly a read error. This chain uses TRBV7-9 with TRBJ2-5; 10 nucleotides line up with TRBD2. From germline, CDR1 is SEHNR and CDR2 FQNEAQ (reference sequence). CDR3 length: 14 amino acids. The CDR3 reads CSSRPLAGGETQYF. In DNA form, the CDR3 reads TGTTCCAGCAGACCTTTAGCGGGAGGAGAGACCCAGTACTTC.

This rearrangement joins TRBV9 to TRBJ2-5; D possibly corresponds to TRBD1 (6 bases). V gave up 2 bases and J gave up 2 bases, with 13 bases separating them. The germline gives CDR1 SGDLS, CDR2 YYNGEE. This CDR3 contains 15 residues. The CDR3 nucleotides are TGTGCCAGCAGCGTCGGGCAGGGGATTCAAGAGACCCAGTACTTC. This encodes CASSVGQGIQETQYF.